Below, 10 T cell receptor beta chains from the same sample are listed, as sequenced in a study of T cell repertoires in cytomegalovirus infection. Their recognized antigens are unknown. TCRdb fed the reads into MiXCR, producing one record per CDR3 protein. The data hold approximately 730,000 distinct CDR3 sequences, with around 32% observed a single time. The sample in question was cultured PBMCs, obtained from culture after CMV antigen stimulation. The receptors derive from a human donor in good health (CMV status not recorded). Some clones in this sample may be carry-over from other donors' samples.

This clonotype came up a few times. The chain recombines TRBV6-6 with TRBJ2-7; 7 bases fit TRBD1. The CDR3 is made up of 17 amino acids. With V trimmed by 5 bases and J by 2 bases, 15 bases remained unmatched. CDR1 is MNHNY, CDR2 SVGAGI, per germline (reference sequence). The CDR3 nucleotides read TGTGCCAGCAGTCCCTTTAGGGACAGACCCTCCCCCTACGAGCAGTACTTC. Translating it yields CASSPFRDRPSPYEQYF.

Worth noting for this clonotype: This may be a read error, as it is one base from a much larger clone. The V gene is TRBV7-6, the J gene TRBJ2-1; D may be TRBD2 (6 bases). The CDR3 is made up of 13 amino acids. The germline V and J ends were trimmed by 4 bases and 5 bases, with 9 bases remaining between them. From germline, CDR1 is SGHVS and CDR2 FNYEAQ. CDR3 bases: TGTGCCAGCAGCTCCTCTAGCGACAATGAGCAGTTCTTC. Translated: CASSSSSDNEQFF.

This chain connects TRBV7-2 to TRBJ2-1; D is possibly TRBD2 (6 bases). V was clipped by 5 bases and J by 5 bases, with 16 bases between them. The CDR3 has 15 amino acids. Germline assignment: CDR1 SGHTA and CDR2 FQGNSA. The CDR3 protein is CASSPDYPTDNEQFF. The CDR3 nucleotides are TGTGCCAGCAGCCCGGACTACCCGACGGACAATGAGCAGTTCTTC.

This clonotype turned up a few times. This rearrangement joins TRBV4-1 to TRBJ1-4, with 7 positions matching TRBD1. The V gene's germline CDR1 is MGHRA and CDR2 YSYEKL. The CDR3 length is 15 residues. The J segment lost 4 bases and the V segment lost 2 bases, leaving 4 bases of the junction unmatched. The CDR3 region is CASSQWDRFNEKLFF. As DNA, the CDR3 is TGCGCCAGCAGCCAATGGGACAGATTTAATGAAAAACTGTTTTTT.

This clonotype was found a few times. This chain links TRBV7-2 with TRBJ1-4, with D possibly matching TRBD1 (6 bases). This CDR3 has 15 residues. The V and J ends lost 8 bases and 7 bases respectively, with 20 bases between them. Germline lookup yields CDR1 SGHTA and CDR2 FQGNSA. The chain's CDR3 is CASAQGGREAEKLFF. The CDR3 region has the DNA TGTGCCAGCGCCCAAGGGGGTAGGGAGGCTGAAAAACTGTTTTTT.

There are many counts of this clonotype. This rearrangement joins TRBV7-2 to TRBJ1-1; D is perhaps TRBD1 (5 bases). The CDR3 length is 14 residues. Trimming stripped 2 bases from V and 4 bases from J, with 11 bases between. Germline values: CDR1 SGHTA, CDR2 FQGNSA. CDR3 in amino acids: CASSLTQGVTEAFF. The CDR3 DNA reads TGTGCCAGCAGCTTAACCCAGGGCGTCACTGAAGCTTTCTTT.

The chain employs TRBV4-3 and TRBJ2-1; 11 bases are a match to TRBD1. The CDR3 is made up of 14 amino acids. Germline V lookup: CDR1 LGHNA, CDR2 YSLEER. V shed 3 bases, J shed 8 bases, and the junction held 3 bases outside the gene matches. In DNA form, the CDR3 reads TGCGCCAGCAGCCAGGGACAGGGGGGCTATGAGCAGTTCTTC. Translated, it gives CASSQGQGGYEQFF.

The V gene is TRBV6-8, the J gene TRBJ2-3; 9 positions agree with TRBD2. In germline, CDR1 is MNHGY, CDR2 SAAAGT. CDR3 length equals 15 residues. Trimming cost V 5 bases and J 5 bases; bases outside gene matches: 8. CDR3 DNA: TGTGCCAGCAGTACCAGCGGGGGGCGGATAGATACGCAGTATTTT. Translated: CASSTSGGRIDTQYF.

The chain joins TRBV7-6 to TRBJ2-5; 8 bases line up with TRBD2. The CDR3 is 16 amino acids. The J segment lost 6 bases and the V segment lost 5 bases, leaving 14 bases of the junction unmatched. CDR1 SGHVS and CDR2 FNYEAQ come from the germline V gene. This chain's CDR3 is CASSLRSPGLVQTQYF. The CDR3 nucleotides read TGTGCCAGCAGCCTCAGGTCCCCGGGACTAGTACAGACCCAGTACTTC.

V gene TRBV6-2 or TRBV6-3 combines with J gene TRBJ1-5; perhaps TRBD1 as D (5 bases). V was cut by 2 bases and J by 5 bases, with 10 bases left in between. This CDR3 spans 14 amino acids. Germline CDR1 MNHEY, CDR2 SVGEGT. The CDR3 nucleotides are TGTGCCAGCAGTTACGGGGGGGATTATCAGCCCCAGCATTTT. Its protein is CASSYGGDYQPQHF.